This note documents a single T cell receptor (beta chain) sequence. What it binds is unknown. The CDR3 loop spans 12 amino acids. Trimming removed 2 bases from V and 6 bases from J, with 6 bases in between. The germline V gene encodes CDR1 SGHKS and CDR2 YYEKEE (reference sequence). Semi-nested PCR with Nested Universal Primer A followed constant-region reverse priming of full-length variable regions. TCRdb processed the 5' RACE reads anew with MiXCR; each CDR3 protein has one entry. The repertoire holds some 62,000 distinct CDR3 sequences, with about 31% as singletons. Naive CD4+ cells had CD25+ Tregs removed. Overall study findings and caveats: Tumor Treg TCRs overlapped most with tumor naive CD4+ cells. Tumor memory CD4+ T cell TCR gene usage was found to cluster with blood and lymph node memory CD4+ cells and with lymph node naive CD4+ cells.

Sequenced: tumor-infiltrating naive CD4+ T cells sorted from the breast tumor. The subset denotes: naive CD4+ T cells, CD4+CD45RA+CD25-. The V and J genes are TRBV5-5 and TRBJ2-1, with no clear D. The TCR sequence derives from a female donor with breast cancer. CDR3 in amino acids: CASSFGGNEQFF. CDR3 coding DNA: TGTGCCAGCAGCTTCGGCGGCAATGAGCAGTTCTTC. The full variable domain, in which reference TRBV5-5 and TRBJ2-1 provide the parts outside the CDR3, is DAGVTQSPTHLIKTRGQQVTLRCSPISGHKSVSWYQQVLGQGPQFIFQYYEKEERGRGNFPDRFSARQFPNYSSELNVNALLLGDSALYLCASSFGGNEQFFGPGTRLTVL.